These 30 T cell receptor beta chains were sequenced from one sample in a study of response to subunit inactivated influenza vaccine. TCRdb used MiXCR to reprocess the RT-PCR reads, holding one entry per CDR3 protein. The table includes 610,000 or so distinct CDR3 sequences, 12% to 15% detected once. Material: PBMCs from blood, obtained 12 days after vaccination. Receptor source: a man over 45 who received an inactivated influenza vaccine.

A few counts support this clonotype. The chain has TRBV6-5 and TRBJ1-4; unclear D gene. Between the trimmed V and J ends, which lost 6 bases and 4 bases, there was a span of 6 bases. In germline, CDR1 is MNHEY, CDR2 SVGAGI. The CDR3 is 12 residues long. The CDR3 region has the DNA TGTGCCAGCAGGGCCAGTAATGAAAAACTGTTTTTT. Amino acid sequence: CASRASNEKLFF.

CDR3: CASSEGPSGTDTQYF. DNA for the CDR3: TGTGCCAGCAGTGAGGGCCCCTCGGGCACAGATACGCAGTATTTT. The rearrangement joins TRBV2 to TRBJ2-3; D gene unclear. CDR3 length: 15 amino acids. V was pared by 3 bases and J by 1 base, with 11 bases between. Germline values: CDR1 SNHLY, CDR2 FYNNEI.

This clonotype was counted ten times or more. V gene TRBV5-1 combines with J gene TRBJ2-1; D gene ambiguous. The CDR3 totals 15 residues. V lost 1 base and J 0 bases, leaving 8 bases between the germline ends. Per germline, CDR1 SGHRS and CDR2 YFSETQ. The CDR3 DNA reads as TGCGCCAGCAGCTTGATCCAGAGCTCCTACAATGAGCAGTTCTTC. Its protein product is CASSLIQSSYNEQFF.

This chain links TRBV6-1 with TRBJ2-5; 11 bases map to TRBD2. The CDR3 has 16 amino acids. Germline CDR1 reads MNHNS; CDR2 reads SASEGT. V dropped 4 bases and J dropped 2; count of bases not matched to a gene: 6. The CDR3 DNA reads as TGTGCCAGCAGTGGTCGGCGGACTAGCGGGCAAGAGACCCAGTACTTC. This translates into CASSGRRTSGQETQYF.

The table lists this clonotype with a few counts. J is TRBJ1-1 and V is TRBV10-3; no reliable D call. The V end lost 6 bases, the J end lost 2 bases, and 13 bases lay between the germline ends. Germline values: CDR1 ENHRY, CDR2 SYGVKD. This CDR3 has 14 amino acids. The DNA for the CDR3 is TGTGCCATCAGCCCGGATCCTTTCAACACTGAAGCTTTCTTT. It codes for CAISPDPFNTEAFF.

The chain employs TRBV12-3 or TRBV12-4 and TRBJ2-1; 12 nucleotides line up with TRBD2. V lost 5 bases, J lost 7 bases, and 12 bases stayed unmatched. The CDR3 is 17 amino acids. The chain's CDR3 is CASSRLAGGPLMNEQFF. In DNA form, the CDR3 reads TGTGCCAGCAGTCGGCTAGCGGGAGGGCCTTTGATGAATGAGCAGTTCTTC.

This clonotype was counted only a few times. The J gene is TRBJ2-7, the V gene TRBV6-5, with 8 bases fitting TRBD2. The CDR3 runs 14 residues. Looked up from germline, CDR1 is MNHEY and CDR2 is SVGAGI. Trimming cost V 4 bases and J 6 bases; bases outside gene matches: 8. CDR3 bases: TGTGCCAGCAGTTCGCAGGGAGCGGGAGTCGAGCAGTACTTC. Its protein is CASSSQGAGVEQYF.

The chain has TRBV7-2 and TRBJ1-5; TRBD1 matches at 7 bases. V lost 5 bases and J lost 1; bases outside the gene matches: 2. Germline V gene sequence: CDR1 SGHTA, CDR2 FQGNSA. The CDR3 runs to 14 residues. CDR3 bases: TGTGCCAGCAGCCGGGGACAGAGCAATCAGCCCCAGCATTTT. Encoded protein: CASSRGQSNQPQHF.

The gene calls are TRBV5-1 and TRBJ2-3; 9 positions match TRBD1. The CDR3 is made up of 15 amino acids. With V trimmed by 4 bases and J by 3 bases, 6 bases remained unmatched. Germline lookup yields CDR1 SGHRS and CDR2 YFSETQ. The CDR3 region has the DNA TGCGCCAGCAGCATGGCCGGGACAGGGACAGATACGCAGTATTTT. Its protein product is CASSMAGTGTDTQYF.

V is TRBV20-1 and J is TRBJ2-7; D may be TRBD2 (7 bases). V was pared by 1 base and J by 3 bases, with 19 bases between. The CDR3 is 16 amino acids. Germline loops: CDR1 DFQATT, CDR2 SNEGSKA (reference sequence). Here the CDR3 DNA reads TGCAGTGCTAGAGTTGTAACCAAAGGGGGGGGCTACGAGCAGTACTTC. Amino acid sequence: CSARVVTKGGGYEQYF.

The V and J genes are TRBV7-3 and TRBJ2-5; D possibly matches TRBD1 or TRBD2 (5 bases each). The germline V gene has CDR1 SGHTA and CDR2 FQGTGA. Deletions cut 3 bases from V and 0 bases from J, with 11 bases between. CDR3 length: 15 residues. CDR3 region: CASSLGTGYQETQYF. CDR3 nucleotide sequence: TGTGCCAGCAGCTTGGGGACCGGGTACCAAGAGACCCAGTACTTC.

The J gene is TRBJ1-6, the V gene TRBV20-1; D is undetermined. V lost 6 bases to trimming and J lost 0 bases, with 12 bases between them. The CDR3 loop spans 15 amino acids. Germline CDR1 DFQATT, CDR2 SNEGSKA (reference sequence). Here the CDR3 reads CSAASVGSYNSPLHF. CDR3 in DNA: TGCAGTGCCGCCTCGGTGGGCTCCTATAATTCACCCCTCCACTTT.

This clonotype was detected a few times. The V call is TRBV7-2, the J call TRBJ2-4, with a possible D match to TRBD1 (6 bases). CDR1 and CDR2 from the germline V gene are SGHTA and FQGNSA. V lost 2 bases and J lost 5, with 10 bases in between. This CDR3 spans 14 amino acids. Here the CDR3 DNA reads TGTGCCAGCAGCTTAATCCAGGGGCAAAACATTCAGTACTTC. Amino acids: CASSLIQGQNIQYF.

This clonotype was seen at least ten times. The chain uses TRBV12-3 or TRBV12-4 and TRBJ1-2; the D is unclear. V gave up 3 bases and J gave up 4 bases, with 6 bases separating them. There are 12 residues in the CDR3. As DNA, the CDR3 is TGTGCCAGCAGTTTCACAGCCTATGGCTACACCTTC. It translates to CASSFTAYGYTF.

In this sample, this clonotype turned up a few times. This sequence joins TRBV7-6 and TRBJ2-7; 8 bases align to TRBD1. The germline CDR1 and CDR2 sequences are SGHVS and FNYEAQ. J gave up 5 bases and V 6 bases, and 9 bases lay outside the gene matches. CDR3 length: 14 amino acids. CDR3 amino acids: CASSSETGADEQYF. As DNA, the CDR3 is TGTGCCAGCAGTAGTGAGACAGGGGCAGACGAGCAGTACTTC.

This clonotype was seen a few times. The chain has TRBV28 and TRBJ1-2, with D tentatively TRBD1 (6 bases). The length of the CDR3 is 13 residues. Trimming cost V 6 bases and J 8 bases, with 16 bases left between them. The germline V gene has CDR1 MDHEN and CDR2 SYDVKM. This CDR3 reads CASRPAGVRGYTF. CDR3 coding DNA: TGTGCCAGCAGGCCGGCAGGGGTTCGCGGCTACACCTTC.

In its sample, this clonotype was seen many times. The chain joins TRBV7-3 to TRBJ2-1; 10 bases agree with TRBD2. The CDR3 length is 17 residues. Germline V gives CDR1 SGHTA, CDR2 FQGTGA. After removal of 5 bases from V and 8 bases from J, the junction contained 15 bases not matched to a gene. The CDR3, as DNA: TGTGCCAGCAGCCCCTCAGCGGGAGGGCCTCCTTTCGATGAGCAGTTCTTC. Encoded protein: CASSPSAGGPPFDEQFF.

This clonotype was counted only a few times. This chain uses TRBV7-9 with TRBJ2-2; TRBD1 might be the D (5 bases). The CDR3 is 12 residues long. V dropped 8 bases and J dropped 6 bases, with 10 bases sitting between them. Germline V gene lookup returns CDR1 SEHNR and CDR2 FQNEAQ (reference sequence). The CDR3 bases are TGTGCCAGCTCAGGGTCGGCCGGGGAGCTGTTTTTT. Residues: CASSGSAGELFF.

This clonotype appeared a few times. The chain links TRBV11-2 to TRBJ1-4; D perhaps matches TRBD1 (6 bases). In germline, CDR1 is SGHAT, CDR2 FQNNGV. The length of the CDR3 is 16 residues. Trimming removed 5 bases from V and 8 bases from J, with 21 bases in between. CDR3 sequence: CASSKNPRGGEEKLFF. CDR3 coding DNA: TGTGCCAGCAGCAAAAACCCCAGGGGAGGAGAGGAAAAACTGTTTTTT.

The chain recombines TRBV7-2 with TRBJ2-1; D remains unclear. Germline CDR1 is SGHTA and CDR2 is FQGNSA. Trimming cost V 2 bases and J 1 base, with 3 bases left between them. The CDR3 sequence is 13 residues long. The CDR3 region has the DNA TGTGCCAGCAGCTTATTTTCCTACAATGAGCAGTTCTTC. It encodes CASSLFSYNEQFF.

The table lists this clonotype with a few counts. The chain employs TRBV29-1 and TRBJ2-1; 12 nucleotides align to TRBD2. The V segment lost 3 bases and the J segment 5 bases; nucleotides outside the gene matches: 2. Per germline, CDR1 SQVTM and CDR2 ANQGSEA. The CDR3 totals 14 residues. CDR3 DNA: TGCAGCGTTGATCTAGCGGGAGGGAACAATGAGCAGTTCTTC. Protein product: CSVDLAGGNNEQFF.

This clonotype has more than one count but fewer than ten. CDR3 coding DNA: TGTGCCACCAGTGCTGGCCTGCCCGGGGAGCTGTTTTTT. As protein: CATSAGLPGELFF. The rearrangement links TRBV24-1 to TRBJ2-2; no clear D gene. Germline values: CDR1 KGHDR, CDR2 SFDVKD. Trimming cost V 5 bases and J 6 bases, with 9 bases left between them. The CDR3 length is 13 residues.

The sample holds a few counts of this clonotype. CDR3 amino acids: CASSLSAVYEQYF. The CDR3, as DNA: TGTGCCAGCAGCTTATCAGCAGTCTACGAGCAGTACTTC. The chain is built from TRBV7-9 and TRBJ2-7, with D unresolved. CDR3 size: 13 residues. CDR1 and CDR2 (germline): SEHNR, FQNEAQ (reference sequence). The V end lost 2 bases, the J end lost 3 bases, and 8 bases lay between the germline ends.

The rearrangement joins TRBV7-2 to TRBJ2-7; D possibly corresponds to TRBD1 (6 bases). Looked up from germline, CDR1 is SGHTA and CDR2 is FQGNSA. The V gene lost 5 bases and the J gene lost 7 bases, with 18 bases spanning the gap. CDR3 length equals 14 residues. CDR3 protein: CASSPVGAVGEQYF. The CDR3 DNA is TGTGCCAGCAGCCCCGTGGGGGCGGTGGGAGAGCAGTACTTC. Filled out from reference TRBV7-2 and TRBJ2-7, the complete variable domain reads GAGVSQSPSNKVTEKGKDVELRCDPISGHTALYWYRQSLGQGLEFLIYFQGNSAPDKSGLPSDRFSAERTGGSVSTLTIQRTQQEDSAVYLCASSPVGAVGEQYFGPGTRLTVT.

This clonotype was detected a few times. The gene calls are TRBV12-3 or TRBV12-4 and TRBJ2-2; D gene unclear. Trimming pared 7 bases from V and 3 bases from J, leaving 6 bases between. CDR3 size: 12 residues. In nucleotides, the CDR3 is TGTGCCAGCACCCCCTACACCGGGGAGCTGTTTTTT. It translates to CASTPYTGELFF.

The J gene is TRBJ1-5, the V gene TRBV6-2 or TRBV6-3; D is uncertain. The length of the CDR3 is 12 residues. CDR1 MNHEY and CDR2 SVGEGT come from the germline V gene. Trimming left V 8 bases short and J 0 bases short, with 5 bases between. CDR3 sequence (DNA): TGTGCCAGCCAAAATAGCAATCAGCCCCAGCATTTT. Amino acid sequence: CASQNSNQPQHF.

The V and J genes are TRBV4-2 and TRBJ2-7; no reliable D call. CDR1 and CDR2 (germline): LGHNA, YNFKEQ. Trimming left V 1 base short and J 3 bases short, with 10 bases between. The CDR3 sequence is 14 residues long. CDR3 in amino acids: CASSQALESYEQYF. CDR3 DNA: TGTGCCAGCAGCCAAGCCCTGGAAAGCTACGAGCAGTACTTC.

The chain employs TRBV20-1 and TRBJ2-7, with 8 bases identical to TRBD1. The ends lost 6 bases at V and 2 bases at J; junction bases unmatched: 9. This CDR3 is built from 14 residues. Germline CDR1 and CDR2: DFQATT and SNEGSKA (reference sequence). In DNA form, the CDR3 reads TGCAGTGCAGTACGGACAGGGCTTGCCTACGAGCAGTACTTC. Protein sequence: CSAVRTGLAYEQYF.

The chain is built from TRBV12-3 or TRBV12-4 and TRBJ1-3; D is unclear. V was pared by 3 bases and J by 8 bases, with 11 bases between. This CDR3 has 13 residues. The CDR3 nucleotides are TGTGCCAGCAGTTTTCGAGGCGGAGACACCATATATTTT. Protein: CASSFRGGDTIYF.

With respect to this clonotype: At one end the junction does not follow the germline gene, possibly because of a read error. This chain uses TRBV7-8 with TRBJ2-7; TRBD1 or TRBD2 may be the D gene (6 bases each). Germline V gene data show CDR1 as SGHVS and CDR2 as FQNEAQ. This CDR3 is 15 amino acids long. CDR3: CASSLESGASSEQYF. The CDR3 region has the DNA TGTGCCAGCAGCTTAGAATCGGGGGCGTCCTCCGAGCAGTACTTC.